This TCR beta chain was observed in a study of shared clonotypes between healthy human individuals. The length of the CDR3 is 16 residues. Trimming took 6 bases from V and 1 from J, leaving 18 bases between them. The germline gives CDR1 SGHRS, CDR2 YFSETQ. Some clones are missing from TCRdb's copy, which holds only in-frame ones; the method was immunoSEQ multiplex PCR. Among some 2,100,000 clones listed, approximately 94% were seen once. This chain joins TRBV5-1 and TRBJ2-3; D is uncertain. Sequenced sample: naive CD4+ T cells sorted from blood. The subset: CD45RA+ positively selected. The receptor comes from a man between 18 and 35 years old in good health. In nucleotides, the CDR3 is TGCGCCAGCACCTTACGTAAAGGTCCGGGCACAGATACGCAGTATTTT. Translating gives CASTLRKGPGTDTQYF.